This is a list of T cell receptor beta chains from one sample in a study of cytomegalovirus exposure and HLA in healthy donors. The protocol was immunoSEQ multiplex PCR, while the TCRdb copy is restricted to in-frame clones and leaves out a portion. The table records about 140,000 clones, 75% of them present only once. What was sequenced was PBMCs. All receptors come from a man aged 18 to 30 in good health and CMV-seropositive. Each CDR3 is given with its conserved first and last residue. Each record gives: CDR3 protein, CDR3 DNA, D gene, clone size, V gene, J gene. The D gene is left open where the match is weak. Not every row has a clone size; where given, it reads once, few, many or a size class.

CDR3aa: CASSLDRLPQGWNTEAFF
CDR3nt: TGTGCCAGCAGCTTGGATCGTCTGCCGCAGGGTTGGAACACTGAAGCTTTCTTT
d_gene: -
abundance: -
v_gene: TRBV5-8
j_gene: TRBJ1-1

CDR3aa: CASSPPTAATNEKLFF
CDR3nt: TGTGCCAGCTCACCACCGACAGCTGCAACTAATGAAAAACTGTTTTTT
d_gene: -
abundance: few
v_gene: TRBV18
j_gene: TRBJ1-4

CDR3aa: CASSPLADTQYF
CDR3nt: TGTGCCAGCTCCCCACTAGCAGATACGCAGTATTTT
d_gene: -
abundance: -
v_gene: TRBV18
j_gene: TRBJ2-3

CDR3aa: CASRGAQPQHF
CDR3nt: TGTGCCAGCAGGGGGGCCCAGCCCCAGCATTTT
d_gene: -
abundance: -
v_gene: TRBV28
j_gene: TRBJ1-5

CDR3aa: CASERGFEQFF
CDR3nt: TGTGCCAGCGAGCGAGGGTTTGAGCAGTTCTTC
d_gene: -
abundance: few
v_gene: TRBV6-6
j_gene: TRBJ2-1

CDR3aa: CASSEVVGGRIHEQYF
CDR3nt: TGTGCCAGCAGTGAGGTAGTGGGCGGGAGAATCCACGAGCAGTACTTC
d_gene: TRBD2
abundance: -
v_gene: TRBV6-1
j_gene: TRBJ2-7

CDR3aa: CATSRAVAVTGELFF
CDR3nt: TGTGCCACCAGCAGAGCTGTAGCGGTCACCGGGGAGCTGTTTTTT
d_gene: -
abundance: -
v_gene: TRBV15
j_gene: TRBJ2-2

CDR3aa: CASSFLGRDYGYTF
CDR3nt: TGTGCCAGCAGTTTCCTTGGCAGGGACTATGGCTACACCTTC
d_gene: -
abundance: -
v_gene: TRBV28
j_gene: TRBJ1-2

CDR3aa: CASAQGPSSYEQYF
CDR3nt: TGTGCTAGCGCACAGGGGCCGAGCTCCTACGAGCAGTACTTC
d_gene: TRBD1
abundance: -
v_gene: TRBV7-7
j_gene: TRBJ2-7

CDR3aa: CASSFGTITGELFF
CDR3nt: TGTGCCAGCAGTTTCGGGACAATCACCGGGGAGCTGTTTTTT
d_gene: -
abundance: -
v_gene: TRBV28
j_gene: TRBJ2-2

CDR3aa: CASSLTGGRSDEQYF
CDR3nt: TGTGCCAGCAGTTTAACAGGGGGCCGTTCCGACGAGCAGTACTTC
d_gene: TRBD1
abundance: -
v_gene: TRBV6-5
j_gene: TRBJ2-7

CDR3aa: CASRHTGTSGGPYNEQFF
CDR3nt: TGTGCCAGCAGACACACCGGGACTAGCGGGGGCCCCTACAATGAGCAGTTCTTC
d_gene: TRBD2
abundance: once
v_gene: TRBV7-8
j_gene: TRBJ2-1

CDR3aa: CASSQDLSGVGAKNIQYF
CDR3nt: TGCGCCAGCAGCCAAGATCTTTCAGGGGTGGGAGCCAAAAACATTCAGTACTTC
d_gene: -
abundance: -
v_gene: TRBV4-1
j_gene: TRBJ2-4

CDR3aa: CASSQPQARQGTGKAKNIQYF
CDR3nt: TGTGCCAGCAGCCAACCCCAGGCGAGACAGGGTACGGGTAAAGCCAAAAACATTCAGTACTTC
d_gene: TRBD1
abundance: few
v_gene: TRBV13
j_gene: TRBJ2-4

CDR3aa: CASSLKGYRGRGDEKLFF
CDR3nt: TGTGCCAGTAGTCTAAAGGGCTACAGGGGGCGCGGTGATGAAAAACTGTTTTTT
d_gene: TRBD1
abundance: -
v_gene: TRBV19
j_gene: TRBJ1-4

CDR3aa: CASSFLDRDPETQYF
CDR3nt: TGCGCCAGCAGCTTCCTCGACAGGGACCCAGAGACCCAGTACTTC
d_gene: TRBD1
abundance: -
v_gene: TRBV5-1
j_gene: TRBJ2-5

CDR3aa: CASWGGGSRLNEQFF
CDR3nt: TGTGCCAGCTGGGGCGGCGGGAGCCGGCTCAATGAGCAGTTCTTC
d_gene: TRBD2
abundance: -
v_gene: TRBV27
j_gene: TRBJ2-1

CDR3aa: CSGQAGVNEQFF
CDR3nt: TGCAGCGGCCAGGCGGGGGTCAATGAGCAGTTCTTC
d_gene: TRBD2
abundance: -
v_gene: TRBV29-1
j_gene: TRBJ2-1

CDR3aa: CASSLGQGAYTEAFF
CDR3nt: TGTGCCAGCAGCCTTGGACAGGGGGCATACACTGAAGCTTTCTTT
d_gene: TRBD1
abundance: -
v_gene: TRBV5-4
j_gene: TRBJ1-1

CDR3aa: CASSLNLFGGSGSNEQFF
CDR3nt: TGTGCCAGCAGTTTAAACCTCTTCGGCGGGAGTGGGAGCAATGAGCAGTTCTTC
d_gene: TRBD2
abundance: -
v_gene: TRBV28
j_gene: TRBJ2-1

CDR3aa: CASSFGSSWNNEQFF
CDR3nt: TGTGCCAGCAGTTTTGGTTCTAGCTGGAACAATGAGCAGTTCTTC
d_gene: -
abundance: -
v_gene: TRBV27
j_gene: TRBJ2-1

CDR3aa: CASSSGTGELFF
CDR3nt: TGCGCCAGCAGTTCAGGTACCGGGGAGCTGTTTTTT
d_gene: -
abundance: -
v_gene: TRBV10-2
j_gene: TRBJ2-2

CDR3aa: CAWRGLAGVPYEQYF
CDR3nt: TGTGCCTGGAGGGGACTAGCGGGAGTCCCCTACGAGCAGTACTTC
d_gene: TRBD2
abundance: -
v_gene: TRBV30
j_gene: TRBJ2-7

CDR3aa: CASSLGLAEMNEQFF
CDR3nt: TGTGCCAGCAGCTTGGGGCTAGCGGAGATGAATGAGCAGTTCTTC
d_gene: TRBD2
abundance: -
v_gene: TRBV7-9
j_gene: TRBJ2-1

CDR3aa: CASSPLGRQGKNTDTQYF
CDR3nt: TGCGCCAGCAGCCCGTTGGGTCGACAGGGGAAGAACACAGATACGCAGTATTTT
d_gene: TRBD1
abundance: -
v_gene: TRBV5-1
j_gene: TRBJ2-3

CDR3aa: CASSSDVGQGTSLFYEQYF
CDR3nt: TGCGCCAGCAGCTCGGACGTCGGACAGGGGACGTCGTTATTCTACGAGCAGTACTTC
d_gene: TRBD1
abundance: -
v_gene: TRBV5-1
j_gene: TRBJ2-7

CDR3aa: CSARREGELFF
CDR3nt: TGCAGTGCTAGACGAGAGGGGGAGCTGTTTTTT
d_gene: -
abundance: -
v_gene: TRBV20-1
j_gene: TRBJ2-2

CDR3aa: CASSQGVWSTQYF
CDR3nt: TGCGCCAGCAGCCAAGGAGTTTGGAGTACGCAGTATTTT
d_gene: -
abundance: -
v_gene: TRBV4-1
j_gene: TRBJ2-3

CDR3aa: CASSPKGATNEKLFF
CDR3nt: TGTGCCAGCAGTCCGAAGGGGGCGACTAATGAAAAACTGTTTTTT
d_gene: TRBD1
abundance: -
v_gene: TRBV6-1
j_gene: TRBJ1-4

CDR3aa: CAWSVLAGVSEQYF
CDR3nt: TGTGCCTGGAGTGTACTGGCGGGAGTTAGCGAGCAGTACTTC
d_gene: TRBD2
abundance: -
v_gene: TRBV30
j_gene: TRBJ2-7

CDR3aa: CASSLRLAGTYEQYF
CDR3nt: TGCGCCAGCAGCTTGAGGCTAGCGGGGACCTACGAGCAGTACTTC
d_gene: TRBD2
abundance: few
v_gene: TRBV5-1
j_gene: TRBJ2-7

CDR3aa: CASSHPKPGTGFYAGELFF
CDR3nt: TGTGCCAGCAGCCACCCAAAACCCGGGACAGGGTTTTATGCCGGGGAGCTGTTTTTT
d_gene: TRBD1
abundance: -
v_gene: TRBV14
j_gene: TRBJ2-2

CDR3aa: CASSQWDMGDIQYF
CDR3nt: TGTGCCAGCAGCCAATGGGACATGGGAGACATTCAGTACTTC
d_gene: -
abundance: -
v_gene: TRBV6-1
j_gene: TRBJ2-4

CDR3aa: CASSLGGALSTEAFF
CDR3nt: TGTGCCAGTAGTCTCGGGGGGGCATTGAGCACTGAAGCTTTCTTT
d_gene: -
abundance: -
v_gene: TRBV19
j_gene: TRBJ1-1

CDR3aa: CASRRFGDRPYEQYF
CDR3nt: TGTGCCAGCAGGCGGTTTGGTGACAGACCCTACGAGCAGTACTTC
d_gene: -
abundance: -
v_gene: TRBV2
j_gene: TRBJ2-7

CDR3aa: CASSSELGEQFF
CDR3nt: TGTGCCAGCAGTTCGGAGTTGGGTGAGCAGTTCTTC
d_gene: -
abundance: -
v_gene: TRBV11-3
j_gene: TRBJ2-1

CDR3aa: CASSFTGTRYNEQFF
CDR3nt: TGTGCCAGCAGTTTTACCGGGACTCGTTACAATGAGCAGTTCTTC
d_gene: -
abundance: -
v_gene: TRBV6-5
j_gene: TRBJ2-1

CDR3aa: CASSSSISEPQTGEAFF
CDR3nt: TGTGCCAGCAGCTCCTCAATATCAGAGCCCCAGACAGGTGAAGCTTTCTTT
d_gene: -
abundance: -
v_gene: TRBV11-2
j_gene: TRBJ1-1

CDR3aa: CASSQGLGGPPYIQYF
CDR3nt: TGTGCCAGCAGCCAAGGGTTGGGAGGTCCCCCTTACATTCAGTACTTC
d_gene: -
abundance: -
v_gene: TRBV14
j_gene: TRBJ2-4

CDR3aa: CAWSVGLAGGGDIQYF
CDR3nt: TGTGCCTGGAGTGTAGGACTAGCGGGGGGTGGGGACATTCAGTACTTC
d_gene: TRBD2
abundance: -
v_gene: TRBV30
j_gene: TRBJ2-4

CDR3aa: CASSKASSTGVYEQYF
CDR3nt: TGTGCCAGTAGTAAAGCCTCTTCGACAGGTGTGTACGAGCAGTACTTC
d_gene: -
abundance: -
v_gene: TRBV19
j_gene: TRBJ2-7

CDR3aa: CASSSLFPSGNTIYF
CDR3nt: TGTGCCAGCAGTTCTCTTTTTCCCTCTGGAAACACCATATATTTT
d_gene: -
abundance: -
v_gene: TRBV28
j_gene: TRBJ1-3

CDR3aa: CASSASYEQYF
CDR3nt: TGTGCCAGCAGTGCGTCCTACGAGCAGTACTTC
d_gene: -
abundance: -
v_gene: TRBV25-1
j_gene: TRBJ2-7

CDR3aa: CASRTIRERNTEAFF
CDR3nt: TGTGCCAGCAGAACAATTCGGGAGAGGAACACTGAAGCTTTCTTT
d_gene: -
abundance: -
v_gene: TRBV6-6
j_gene: TRBJ1-1

CDR3aa: CASSTVGRLGTREKLFF
CDR3nt: TGTGCCAGCAGCACCGTGGGGCGGTTAGGAACACGGGAAAAACTGTTTTTT
d_gene: -
abundance: -
v_gene: TRBV7-2
j_gene: TRBJ1-4

CDR3aa: CASSPGAGDTDTQYF
CDR3nt: TGTGCCAGCTCACCTGGGGCGGGAGACACAGATACGCAGTATTTT
d_gene: TRBD2
abundance: -
v_gene: TRBV18
j_gene: TRBJ2-3

CDR3aa: CASIDNQETQYF
CDR3nt: TGTGCCAGCATCGACAACCAAGAGACCCAGTACTTC
d_gene: -
abundance: -
v_gene: TRBV27
j_gene: TRBJ2-5

CDR3aa: CASSKYQGVSGVAANVLTF
CDR3nt: TGTGCCAGTAGTAAATACCAGGGGGTATCGGGCGTAGCGGCCAACGTCCTGACTTTC
d_gene: TRBD1
abundance: -
v_gene: TRBV19
j_gene: TRBJ2-6

CDR3aa: CASSFGLTQDTQYF
CDR3nt: TGTGCCAGCAGTTTTGGCCTGACACAGGATACGCAGTATTTT
d_gene: -
abundance: -
v_gene: TRBV27
j_gene: TRBJ2-3

CDR3aa: CASRRTGGYGYTF
CDR3nt: TGTGCCAGCAGGAGGACAGGAGGTTATGGCTACACCTTC
d_gene: TRBD1
abundance: -
v_gene: TRBV6-1
j_gene: TRBJ1-2

CDR3aa: CASSSVGRRQYF
CDR3nt: TGTGCCAGCAGTTCCGTGGGGCGCCGACAGTACTTC
d_gene: -
abundance: -
v_gene: TRBV27
j_gene: TRBJ2-7

CDR3aa: CASSIPGPPYEQYF
CDR3nt: TGTGCCAGTAGTATACCAGGTCCCCCCTACGAGCAGTACTTC
d_gene: -
abundance: -
v_gene: TRBV19
j_gene: TRBJ2-7

CDR3aa: CASSFDRKNTEAFF
CDR3nt: TGTGCCAGCAGCTTCGACAGAAAGAACACTGAAGCTTTCTTT
d_gene: -
abundance: -
v_gene: TRBV5-6
j_gene: TRBJ1-1

CDR3aa: CASSFGPAGANGELFF
CDR3nt: TGTGCCAGCAGCTTTGGCCCAGCGGGAGCGAACGGGGAGCTGTTTTTT
d_gene: TRBD2
abundance: -
v_gene: TRBV11-2
j_gene: TRBJ2-2

CDR3aa: CASSLGPSYEQYF
CDR3nt: TGTGCCAGCAGCTTAGGGCCATCCTACGAGCAGTACTTC
d_gene: -
abundance: once
v_gene: TRBV11-3
j_gene: TRBJ2-7